The 32 T cell receptor beta chains listed next were all sequenced from one sample in a study of blood T cell repertoires in COVID-19. Only in-frame clones appear in the TCRdb table, and some are missing; sequencing was by immunoSEQ multiplex PCR. The table has roughly 34,000 clones, 75% to 85% seen once. Sequencing was performed on peripheral blood. The receptors were sampled from a man aged 80 or over with active COVID-19.

V usage is TRBV19 and J usage is TRBJ1-5; a weak D match, TRBD1 (5 bases). CDR1 is LNHDA, CDR2 SQIVND, per germline (reference sequence). This CDR3 comprises 16 residues. Trimming cost V 10 bases and J 3 bases, with 22 bases left between them. The CDR3 spells CATSGGQGGDNQPQHF. CDR3 coding DNA: TGTGCCACCTCAGGTGGGCAGGGAGGGGACAATCAGCCCCAGCATTTT.

This clone is a singleton in its sample. The chain couples TRBV19 to TRBJ1-6; D is ambiguous. Trimming cost V 7 bases and J 0 bases, with 13 bases left between them. Germline V gene data show CDR1 as LNHDA and CDR2 as SQIVND (reference sequence). This CDR3 region has 16 residues. Written as DNA, the CDR3 is TGTGCCAGTACTCGTTCAGGAAGCTCCTATAATTCACCCCTCCACTTT. Translated, it gives CASTRSGSSYNSPLHF.

This clone was picked up a small number of times. The chain links TRBV7-9 to TRBJ2-2; 11 nucleotides align to TRBD2. Per the germline V gene, CDR1 is SEHNR and CDR2 is FQNEAQ (reference sequence). The CDR3 covers 16 residues. V shed 5 bases, J shed 4 bases, and the junction held 6 bases outside the gene matches. The CDR3 loop is CASSHPTSGVTGELFF. The CDR3 coding sequence is TGTGCCAGCAGCCACCCGACTAGCGGGGTCACCGGGGAGCTGTTTTTT.

The rearrangement joins TRBV6-5 to TRBJ1-6, with TRBD1 identical over 8 bases. The length of the CDR3 is 14 residues. The germline V gene encodes CDR1 MNHEY and CDR2 SVGAGI. V lost 2 bases and J lost 10; bases outside the gene matches: 4. The CDR3 here is CASSYLQGDSPLHF. In nucleotides, the CDR3 is TGTGCCAGCAGTTACCTACAGGGGGACTCACCCCTCCACTTT.

This clone was seen a handful of times. The V and J genes are TRBV15 and TRBJ2-2; 9 bases agree with TRBD1. J gave up 2 bases and V 3 bases, and 1 base lay outside the gene matches. The CDR3 runs to 15 residues. Germline-derived CDR1 and CDR2 are LNHNV and YYDKDF (reference sequence). As DNA, the CDR3 is TGTGCCACCAGCAGGGACAGGGGAAACACCGGGGAGCTGTTTTTT. Its translation: CATSRDRGNTGELFF.

This clone is medium-sized in the sample. J is TRBJ1-1 and V is TRBV19, with a tentative D call TRBD1 (5 bases). CDR1 and CDR2 (germline): LNHDA, SQIVND (reference sequence). This CDR3 has 13 residues. The ends were cut back, 10 bases at V and 7 bases at J, with 19 bases in the middle. CDR3 region: CATQVTGVGEAFF. The CDR3 DNA is TGTGCCACCCAAGTAACAGGAGTTGGTGAAGCTTTCTTT.

The CDR3: CASSPEARTGGTQYF. In DNA form, the CDR3 reads TGTGCCAGCAGCCCAGAGGCGAGAACAGGGGGGACCCAGTACTTC. The chain uses TRBV3-1 (or the pseudogene TRBV3-2) and TRBJ2-5; 8 nucleotides match TRBD1. Trimming at V came to 4 bases and at J to 7 bases, leaving 11 bases not matched to a gene. Germline CDR1 is LGHDT and CDR2 is YNNKEL (reference sequence). This CDR3 spans 15 amino acids.

The V and J genes are TRBV11-1 and TRBJ2-3; no reliable D call. The germline V and J ends were trimmed by 3 bases and 7 bases, with 5 bases remaining between them. Germline V gene sequence: CDR1 SGHAT, CDR2 FQDESV (reference sequence). The CDR3 totals 11 residues. In DNA, the CDR3 is TGTGCCAGCAGCTTCAGGTATACGCAGTATTTT. Its protein is CASSFRYTQYF.

The chain recombines TRBV27 with TRBJ2-3; 12 positions match TRBD2. Trimming cost V 6 bases and J 0 bases; bases outside gene matches: 4. Germline values: CDR1 MNHEY, CDR2 SMNVEV (reference sequence). The CDR3 has 16 amino acids. The CDR3 nucleotides read TGTGCCAGCAGAACTAGCGGGGGGCTTAGCACAGATACGCAGTATTTT. Residues: CASRTSGGLSTDTQYF.

This chain links TRBV5-6 with TRBJ1-6, with D perhaps TRBD1 (6 bases). The V end was cut by 4 bases, the J end by 4 bases, with 12 bases between. Germline-derived CDR1 and CDR2 are SGHDT and YYEEEE. The CDR3 totals 15 residues. CDR3 DNA: TGTGCCAGCAGCGAAGGGGGATATTATAATTCACCCCTCCACTTT. Its translation is CASSEGGYYNSPLHF.

The chain carries TRBV5-4 and TRBJ2-5; 8 bases are shared with TRBD2. The germline gives CDR1 SGHNT, CDR2 YYREEE (reference sequence). This CDR3 contains 15 residues. After removal of 1 base from V and 3 bases from J, the junction contained 5 bases not matched to a gene. The DNA for the CDR3 is TGTGCCAGCAGCTTGCCGGGGGGGCTAGAAGAGACCCAGTACTTC. Its translation: CASSLPGGLEETQYF.

Written as DNA, the CDR3 is TGTGCCAGCAGTCCTTTCGGGTGGGAGACCCAGTACTTC. Protein sequence: CASSPFGWETQYF. The chain couples TRBV2 to TRBJ2-5; D is unclear. V lost 5 bases, J lost 5 bases, and 12 bases lay in between. The germline V gene encodes CDR1 SNHLY and CDR2 FYNNEI. The CDR3 runs 13 residues.

V usage is TRBV6-5 and J usage is TRBJ1-2, with 9 positions matching TRBD1. V dropped 2 bases and J dropped 2; count of bases not matched to a gene: 3. Germline values: CDR1 MNHEY, CDR2 SVGAGI. The CDR3 runs to 15 residues. The CDR3 nucleotides are TGTGCCAGCAGTTACACCGGACAGGGGAACTATGGCTACACCTTC. It encodes CASSYTGQGNYGYTF.

V usage is TRBV3-1 (or the pseudogene TRBV3-2) and J usage is TRBJ1-2; D may be TRBD1 (6 bases). CDR1 LGHDT and CDR2 YNNKEL come from the germline V gene (reference sequence). The CDR3 sequence is 13 residues long. V lost 4 bases to trimming and J lost 4 bases, with 10 bases between them. The CDR3 DNA follows: TGTGCCAGCAGCCCTACAGGGTCCTATGGCTACACCTTC. Encoded protein: CASSPTGSYGYTF.

The rearrangement links TRBV3-1 (or the pseudogene TRBV3-2) to TRBJ2-7, with D perhaps TRBD2 (6 bases). The CDR3 consists of 13 residues. V was pared by 6 bases and J by 7 bases, with 16 bases between. Germline V gene lookup returns CDR1 LGHDT and CDR2 YNNKEL (reference sequence). The CDR3 DNA sequence: TGTGCCAGCAGTCCGTTTGAAGGAGGGGAGCAGTACTTC. Protein sequence: CASSPFEGGEQYF.

The chain couples TRBV7-2 to TRBJ2-5, with no clear D. Germline V gene sequence: CDR1 SGHTA, CDR2 FQGNSA. This CDR3 spans 11 amino acids. V was trimmed by 4 bases and J by 6 bases, leaving 6 bases between them. The CDR3, as DNA: TGTGCCAGCAGCTCCTTAAAGACCCAGTACTTC. Protein: CASSSLKTQYF.

In this sample, this clone turned up a few times. This chain joins TRBV28 and TRBJ1-6, with 9 positions matching TRBD1. This CDR3 is built from 17 residues. Germline V CDR1 and CDR2: MDHEN, SYDVKM. The V gene end was trimmed by 5 bases and the J gene end by 6 bases; junction bases not matched to a gene: 11. CDR3 in DNA: TGTGCCAGCAGTCCTGCCCGGCCGGGACAGGGTAATTCACCCCTCCACTTT. As protein: CASSPARPGQGNSPLHF. Full variable domain (missing parts from reference TRBV28 and TRBJ1-6): DVKVTQSSRYLVKRTGEKVFLECVQDMDHENMFWYRQDPGLGLRLIYFSYDVKMKEKGDIPEGYSVSREKKERFSLILESASTNQTSMYLCASSPARPGQGNSPLHFGNGTRLTVT.

This chain joins TRBV18 and TRBJ1-2; 7 bases fit TRBD1. V lost 2 bases, J lost 3 bases, and 3 bases stayed unmatched. Germline CDR1 is KGHSH and CDR2 is LQKENI. CDR3 length equals 14 residues. This chain's CDR3 is CASSPRTGDYGYTF. CDR3 nucleotide sequence: TGTGCCAGCTCACCAAGGACAGGCGACTATGGCTACACCTTC.

This chain connects TRBV4-2 to TRBJ2-3; 10 nucleotides agree with TRBD2. V shed 0 bases and J 6 bases; nucleotides not matched to a gene: 6. The CDR3 runs to 16 residues. In germline, CDR1 is LGHNA, CDR2 YNFKEQ. CDR3 in DNA: TGTGCCAGCAGCCAAGAGAAAAGCGGGGGGGCGGATACGCAGTATTTT. It is translated as CASSQEKSGGADTQYF.

The rearrangement links TRBV7-2 to TRBJ2-7, with TRBD2 matching 11 bases. Germline CDR1 and CDR2: SGHTA and FQGNSA. The length of the CDR3 is 15 residues. The V segment lost 2 bases and the J segment 4 bases; nucleotides outside the gene matches: 4. This chain's CDR3 is CASSLSSGGAYEQYF. CDR3 DNA sequence: TGTGCCAGCAGCTTAAGTAGCGGGGGGGCTTACGAGCAGTACTTC. Combining the CDR3 with reference TRBV7-2 and TRBJ2-7 gives the whole variable domain GAGVSQSPSNKVTEKGKDVELRCDPISGHTALYWYRQSLGQGLEFLIYFQGNSAPDKSGLPSDRFSAERTGGSVSTLTIQRTQQEDSAVYLCASSLSSGGAYEQYFGPGTRLTVT.

The CDR3 nucleotides read TGTGCCAGCAGTGAAGAGGGACAGGGGTTCGGCTACACCTTC. Amino acids: CASSEEGQGFGYTF. This chain links TRBV2 with TRBJ1-2; 10 bases are shared with TRBD1. Per the germline V gene, CDR1 is SNHLY and CDR2 is FYNNEI. V shed 1 base, J shed 8 bases, and the junction held 4 bases outside the gene matches. The CDR3 covers 14 residues.

The J gene is TRBJ1-4, the V gene TRBV6-5; 7 bases map to TRBD1. Unmatched junction bases numbered 1, after V lost 9 bases and J lost 0 bases. Per germline, CDR1 MNHEY and CDR2 SVGAGI. The CDR3 runs 13 residues. The CDR3 bases are TGTGCCAGTGGGACAGCAACTAATGAAAAACTGTTTTTT. Protein product: CASGTATNEKLFF.

This rearrangement joins TRBV27 to TRBJ2-3; possibly TRBD1 for D (6 bases). Germline V gene data show CDR1 as MNHEY and CDR2 as SMNVEV (reference sequence). The CDR3 consists of 14 residues. V was trimmed by 5 bases and J by 6 bases, leaving 15 bases between them. The chain's CDR3 is CASSVRGNVDTQYF. The CDR3 DNA sequence: TGTGCCAGCAGTGTCAGGGGTAATGTCGATACGCAGTATTTT.

The V gene is TRBV11-2, the J gene TRBJ2-5; 7 nucleotides agree with TRBD2. With V trimmed by 2 bases and J by 5 bases, 8 bases remained unmatched. The CDR3 sequence is 15 residues long. CDR1 and CDR2 (germline): SGHAT, FQNNGV. The CDR3: CASSLRLAEGETQYF. The CDR3 nucleotides are TGTGCCAGCAGCTTACGGCTAGCGGAGGGGGAGACCCAGTACTTC.

The CDR3 bases are TGTGCCAGCAGCTTAGGACAGCACTACGAGCAGTACTTC. Translation: CASSLGQHYEQYF. V usage is TRBV7-9 and J usage is TRBJ2-7, with D tentatively TRBD1 (5 bases). The V and J ends lost 1 base and 3 bases respectively, with 7 bases between them. The CDR3 sequence is 13 residues long. Germline V CDR1 and CDR2: SEHNR, FQNEAQ (reference sequence). Full variable domain (outside the CDR3, taken from reference TRBV7-9 and TRBJ2-7): DTGVSQNPRHKITKRGQNVTFRCDPISEHNRLYWYRQTLGQGPEFLTYFQNEAQLEKSRLLSDRFSAERPKGSFSTLEIQRTEQGDSAMYLCASSLGQHYEQYFGPGTRLTVT.

The gene calls are TRBV7-8 and TRBJ2-3; TRBD2 matches 11 bases. CDR1 is SGHVS and CDR2 is FQNEAQ in the germline V gene. J gave up 0 bases and V 0 bases, and 14 bases lay outside the gene matches. This CDR3 region has 21 residues. The CDR3 region has the DNA TGTGCCAGCAGCTTAGCGCAGGTTGGGCTAGCGGGGGGAAGGAGCACAGATACGCAGTATTTT. Protein product: CASSLAQVGLAGGRSTDTQYF.

The J gene is TRBJ1-1, the V gene TRBV7-9; D not certain. From germline, CDR1 is SEHNR and CDR2 FQNEAQ (reference sequence). V gave up 1 base and J gave up 7 bases, with 10 bases separating them. The CDR3 has 13 amino acids. In nucleotides, the CDR3 is TGTGCCAGCAGCTTAGGCCGCGGAGATGAAGCTTTCTTT. Its protein is CASSLGRGDEAFF.

The chain joins TRBV5-6 to TRBJ2-1; 13 nucleotides match TRBD2. V shed 4 bases, J shed 0 bases, and the junction held 7 bases outside the gene matches. Germline V gives CDR1 SGHDT, CDR2 YYEEEE. CDR3 length: 18 residues. The DNA of the CDR3 is TGTGCCAGCAGCCCGACTAGCGGGGGGCGGAGCTCCTACAATGAGCAGTTCTTC. Protein product: CASSPTSGGRSSYNEQFF.

V usage is TRBV27 and J usage is TRBJ2-5; 8 bases match TRBD2. The trim removed 3 bases at V and 1 base at J, leaving 4 bases unmatched. The CDR3 extends over 15 amino acids. In germline, CDR1 is MNHEY, CDR2 SMNVEV (reference sequence). The CDR3 is CASSFGGESQETQYF. In nucleotides, the CDR3 is TGTGCCAGCAGTTTCGGGGGGGAGAGCCAAGAGACCCAGTACTTC.

The chain links TRBV5-4 to TRBJ2-7, with a possible D match to TRBD1 (8 bases). The CDR3 covers 14 residues. V was cut by 2 bases and J by 4 bases, with 13 bases left in between. Per germline, CDR1 SGHNT and CDR2 YYREEE (reference sequence). The CDR3 spells CASSLQGGGYEQYF. CDR3 coding DNA: TGTGCCAGCAGCTTACAGGGGGGAGGGTACGAGCAGTACTTC.

V usage is TRBV7-9 and J usage is TRBJ2-3, with 8 bases fitting TRBD2. The length of the CDR3 is 17 residues. V gave up 3 bases and J gave up 0 bases; unmatched junction bases: 8. Germline CDR1 and CDR2: SEHNR and FQNEAQ (reference sequence). As DNA, the CDR3 is TGTGCCAGCAGCTTTTCAACCTCGGGAGGGAGCACAGATACGCAGTATTTT. It translates to CASSFSTSGGSTDTQYF. Together with reference TRBV7-9 and TRBJ2-3, the CDR3 gives the full variable domain: DTGVSQNPRHKITKRGQNVTFRCDPISEHNRLYWYRQTLGQGPEFLTYFQNEAQLEKSRLLSDRFSAERPKGSFSTLEIQRTEQGDSAMYLCASSFSTSGGSTDTQYFGPGTRLTVL.

The chain has TRBV14 and TRBJ2-1; TRBD1 aligns across 7 bases. Germline CDR1 SGHDN, CDR2 FVKESK. V dropped 3 bases and J dropped 1; count of bases not matched to a gene: 3. CDR3 length equals 15 residues. CDR3 in amino acids: CASSHYRGSYNEQFF. The DNA of the CDR3 is TGTGCCAGCAGCCACTACAGGGGATCCTACAATGAGCAGTTCTTC.